A single sample is the source of the 25 T cell receptor beta chains below, sequenced in a study of T cell responses to AZD1222 COVID-19 vaccine. The method was immunoSEQ multiplex PCR; TCRdb's version includes in-frame clones alone and lacks a portion of them. The repertoire consists of about 150,000 clones, with 80% to 95% occurring once and the leading ten covering about 3.3%. Sample: peripheral blood, taken 28 days after the second AZD1222 dose. The source is an adult who received the AZD1222 COVID-19 vaccine.

The chain combines TRBV7-6 with TRBJ2-7; D possibly corresponds to TRBD2 (6 bases). The CDR3 runs to 13 residues. V lost 5 bases and J 0 bases, leaving 8 bases between the germline ends. CDR1 SGHVS and CDR2 FNYEAQ come from the germline V gene. The CDR3 DNA reads TGTGCCAGCAGCCTTAGCGGCTCCTACGAGCAGTACTTC. Amino acid sequence: CASSLSGSYEQYF.

J is TRBJ1-2 and V is TRBV7-9; D perhaps matches TRBD1 (6 bases). Trimming removed 3 bases from V and 2 bases from J, with 10 bases in between. Germline-derived CDR1 and CDR2 are SEHNR and FQNEAQ (reference sequence). The CDR3 runs to 14 residues. Written as DNA, the CDR3 is TGTGCCAGCAGCTTGGGGGGCACCAACTATGGCTACACCTTC. Its translation is CASSLGGTNYGYTF.

The gene calls are TRBV18 and TRBJ2-7; TRBD1 matches 12 bases. The CDR3 has 16 amino acids. Unmatched junction bases numbered 5, after V lost 1 base and J lost 4 bases. The germline V gene has CDR1 KGHSH and CDR2 LQKENI. The CDR3: CASSPQGQGAGYEQYF. The CDR3 region has the DNA TGTGCCAGCTCACCACAGGGACAGGGGGCGGGGTACGAGCAGTACTTC.

This clone was seen a handful of times. J is TRBJ2-5 and V is TRBV7-6; 8 positions match TRBD2. The CDR3 is made up of 16 amino acids. V shed 5 bases, J shed 0 bases, and the junction held 8 bases outside the gene matches. From germline, CDR1 is SGHVS and CDR2 FNYEAQ. The CDR3: CASSTTPSGYQETQYF. The CDR3 bases are TGTGCCAGCAGCACGACCCCTAGCGGGTACCAAGAGACCCAGTACTTC.

This rearrangement joins TRBV6-5 to TRBJ2-1, with 7 bases aligning to TRBD2. This CDR3 region has 15 residues. The germline gives CDR1 MNHEY, CDR2 SVGAGI. J lost 7 bases, V lost 2 bases, and 8 bases had no gene match. The CDR3 DNA is TGTGCCAGCAGTTACGCGGGACTACGGGCGAATGAGCAGTTCTTC. Its protein product is CASSYAGLRANEQFF.

The CDR3 DNA reads TGTGCCAGCAGCAAAGCCCACGGGCTCTCTGGAAACACCATATATTTT. Translated: CASSKAHGLSGNTIYF. V and J are TRBV21-1 and TRBJ1-3. TRBV21-1 is shown as a pseudogene. The CDR3 has 16 amino acids.

This clone showed up just once. This sequence joins TRBV19 and TRBJ1-2; possible D gene TRBD1, 6 bases. Trimming pared 8 bases from V and 6 bases from J, leaving 16 bases between. This CDR3 has 13 residues. Looked up from germline, CDR1 is LNHDA and CDR2 is SQIVND (reference sequence). CDR3 sequence reads: CASRNRDENGYTF. CDR3 bases: TGTGCCAGTCGGAACAGGGATGAGAATGGCTACACCTTC. Full variable domain (missing parts from reference TRBV19 and TRBJ1-2): DGGITQSPKYLFRKEGQNVTLSCEQNLNHDAMYWYRQDPGQGLRLIYYSQIVNDFQKGDIAEGYSVSREKKESFPLTVTSAQKNPTAFYLCASRNRDENGYTFGSGTRLTVV.

This chain links TRBV7-9 with TRBJ1-2, with 9 bases lining up with TRBD1. V dropped 4 bases and J dropped 6; count of bases not matched to a gene: 12. CDR3 size: 16 residues. Per germline, CDR1 SEHNR and CDR2 FQNEAQ (reference sequence). CDR3 sequence (DNA): TGTGCCAGCAGCTCAGAGCCGGGACAGGGTTCGAATGGCTACACCTTC. Translating gives CASSSEPGQGSNGYTF.

This sequence joins TRBV6-5 and TRBJ2-7, with D perhaps assigned TRBD1 or TRBD2 (5 bases each). V was clipped by 7 bases and J by 0 bases, with 10 bases between them. Germline assignment: CDR1 MNHEY and CDR2 SVGAGI. The CDR3 spans 13 residues. As DNA, the CDR3 is TGTGCCAGCACCCGGGACGGCTCCTACGAGCAGTACTTC. As protein: CASTRDGSYEQYF.

The chain links TRBV12-5 to TRBJ1-5; D not resolved. With 9 bases removed from V and 4 bases from J, the gap between germline ends came to 19 bases. This CDR3 contains 15 residues. Germline V lookup: CDR1 LGHNT, CDR2 FRNRAP. CDR3 DNA sequence: TGTGCTAGCCGGAGGGCCGGAGGTGGTAATCAGCCCCAGCATTTT. Translated, it gives CASRRAGGGNQPQHF.

This rearrangement joins TRBV7-8 to TRBJ2-7; possibly TRBD2 for D (6 bases). The CDR3 consists of 15 residues. Per the germline V gene, CDR1 is SGHVS and CDR2 is FQNEAQ. Between the trimmed V and J ends, which lost 5 bases and 5 bases, there was a span of 19 bases. CDR3 amino acids: CASSLRWGEQHEQYF. CDR3 nucleotides: TGTGCCAGCAGCCTCCGGTGGGGGGAGCAGCACGAGCAGTACTTC. Variable domain in full (rest from reference TRBV7-8 and TRBJ2-7): GAGVSQSPRYKVAKRGQDVALRCDPISGHVSLFWYQQALGQGPEFLTYFQNEAQLDKSGLPSDRFFAERPEGSVSTLKIQRTQQEDSAVYLCASSLRWGEQHEQYFGPGTRLTVT.

In this sample, this clone turned up a few times. The rearrangement links TRBV7-2 to TRBJ2-1, with 13 bases fitting TRBD2. CDR3 length: 14 residues. Looked up from germline, CDR1 is SGHTA and CDR2 is FQGNSA. The J segment lost 9 bases and the V segment lost 4 bases, leaving 3 bases of the junction unmatched. This CDR3 reads CASSSGLAGSEQFF. The CDR3 DNA sequence: TGTGCCAGCAGCTCGGGACTAGCGGGATCTGAGCAGTTCTTC.

CDR3 residues: CASSLAGEGSSAFF. The CDR3 coding sequence is TGTGCCAGCAGCTTAGCGGGGGAAGGCAGTAGCGCTTTCTTT. The gene calls are TRBV7-9 and TRBJ1-1, with D maybe TRBD1 (5 bases). CDR3 length equals 14 residues. Germline-derived CDR1 and CDR2 are SEHNR and FQNEAQ (reference sequence). Trimming shortened V by 0 bases and J by 11 bases, and 16 bases separated the two germline ends.

The CDR3 reads CASSPQGGGLNTEAFF. In DNA, the CDR3 is TGTGCCAGCAGCCCTCAAGGGGGCGGACTGAACACTGAAGCTTTCTTT. The rearrangement uses TRBV5-4 and TRBJ1-1; 7 bases align to TRBD1. The length of the CDR3 is 16 residues. V was clipped by 4 bases and J by 0 bases; unmatched bases: 9. Germline V gene data show CDR1 as SGHNT and CDR2 as YYREEE (reference sequence).

V is TRBV5-6 and J is TRBJ1-2; D unclear. Germline V lookup: CDR1 SGHDT, CDR2 YYEEEE. Trimming removed 5 bases at V and 7 bases at J, with 15 bases between. This CDR3 is 13 amino acids long. The CDR3 DNA is TGTGCCAGCAGATCCCCGGCGGGAGGTGGCTACACCTTC. Residues: CASRSPAGGGYTF.

This chain uses TRBV5-5 with TRBJ1-2; 9 bases are shared with TRBD1. The CDR3 has 15 amino acids. Looked up from germline, CDR1 is SGHKS and CDR2 is YYEKEE (reference sequence). The V segment lost 3 bases and the J segment 7 bases; nucleotides outside the gene matches: 10. CDR3 in DNA: TGTGCCAGCAGCTCGGCCGGGACAGGGAAGAGTGGCTACACCTTC. Amino acids: CASSSAGTGKSGYTF.

The rearrangement links TRBV18 to TRBJ2-7; 8 bases are shared with TRBD2. The CDR3 has 18 amino acids. J was trimmed by 7 bases and V by 5 bases; bases with no gene match: 22. Looked up from germline, CDR1 is KGHSH and CDR2 is LQKENI. The CDR3 sequence is CASSVASGGRTTISEQYF. CDR3 DNA: TGTGCCAGCTCAGTTGCCAGCGGGGGAAGAACTACTATATCGGAGCAGTACTTC.

The V call is TRBV7-9, the J call TRBJ2-5, with 8 positions matching TRBD2. This CDR3 contains 14 residues. The trim removed 4 bases at V and 5 bases at J, leaving 6 bases unmatched. Per the germline V gene, CDR1 is SEHNR and CDR2 is FQNEAQ (reference sequence). For the CDR3, the DNA is TGTGCCAGCAGCTCTGGACTAGCCGGGGAGACCCAGTACTTC. Its translation: CASSSGLAGETQYF.

This clone has only one observation. The V gene is TRBV10-2, the J gene TRBJ2-5; 9 bases match TRBD2. The germline V gene has CDR1 WSHSY and CDR2 SAAADI. This CDR3 has 13 amino acids. J was trimmed by 3 bases and V by 4 bases; bases with no gene match: 0. CDR3 residues: CASSGLAEETQYF. The CDR3 DNA is TGCGCCAGCAGTGGACTAGCGGAAGAGACCCAGTACTTC.

The chain employs TRBV10-3 and TRBJ1-5, with D possibly matching TRBD1 (6 bases). Germline loops: CDR1 ENHRY, CDR2 SYGVKD. The CDR3 has 15 amino acids. Between the trimmed V and J ends, which lost 7 bases and 4 bases, there was a span of 17 bases. CDR3 coding DNA: TGTGCCATCAAGAACAGGGTATCTAGGAATCAGCCCCAGCATTTT. It specifies CAIKNRVSRNQPQHF.

V is TRBV3-1 (or the pseudogene TRBV3-2) and J is TRBJ1-4; D is unclear. The CDR3 is made up of 11 amino acids. The V gene's germline CDR1 is LGHDT and CDR2 YNNKEL (reference sequence). V gave up 3 bases and J gave up 10 bases, with 6 bases separating them. CDR3 DNA sequence: TGTGCCAGCAGCCAGGGGTTAAAACTGTTTTTT. It is translated as CASSQGLKLFF.

This rearrangement joins TRBV24-1 to TRBJ2-4; the match to TRBD2 covers 7 bases. The CDR3 has 14 residues. CDR1 is KGHDR and CDR2 is SFDVKD in the germline V gene. Germline trimming cut 9 bases from V and 2 bases from J; bases unmatched to any gene: 6. CDR3 region: CATLELATKNIQYF. CDR3 DNA sequence: TGTGCCACCTTGGAACTAGCGACCAAAAACATTCAGTACTTC.

The gene calls are TRBV5-1 and TRBJ1-2; unclear D gene. Per germline, CDR1 SGHRS and CDR2 YFSETQ. CDR3 size: 14 residues. V shed 2 bases and J shed 1 base, with 9 bases lying between them. CDR3 sequence: CASSLAPGNYGYTF. Written as DNA, the CDR3 is TGCGCCAGCAGCTTAGCTCCGGGTAACTATGGCTACACCTTC. Combining the CDR3 with reference TRBV5-1 and TRBJ1-2 gives the whole variable domain KAGVTQTPRYLIKTRGQQVTLSCSPISGHRSVSWYQQTPGQGLQFLFEYFSETQRNKGNFPGRFSGRQFSNSRSEMNVSTLELGDSALYLCASSLAPGNYGYTFGSGTRLTVV.

CDR3 in DNA: TGTGCCAGCAGCTCTCCCGGGACGGAGTATGGCTACACCTTC. Protein product: CASSSPGTEYGYTF. This chain connects TRBV7-9 to TRBJ1-2; tentative D call: TRBD1 (5 bases). V was shortened by 4 bases and J by 5 bases, with 14 bases between the two germline ends. The CDR3 has 14 residues. Germline V lookup: CDR1 SEHNR, CDR2 FQNEAQ (reference sequence).

The genes are TRBV12-3 or TRBV12-4 and TRBJ2-1, with D perhaps TRBD2 (6 bases). Trimming removed 3 bases from V and 10 bases from J, with 10 bases in between. This CDR3 comprises 12 residues. CDR3 in DNA: TGTGCCAGCAGTTTGGAGGGCCCGGAGCAGTTCTTC. Its translation: CASSLEGPEQFF.